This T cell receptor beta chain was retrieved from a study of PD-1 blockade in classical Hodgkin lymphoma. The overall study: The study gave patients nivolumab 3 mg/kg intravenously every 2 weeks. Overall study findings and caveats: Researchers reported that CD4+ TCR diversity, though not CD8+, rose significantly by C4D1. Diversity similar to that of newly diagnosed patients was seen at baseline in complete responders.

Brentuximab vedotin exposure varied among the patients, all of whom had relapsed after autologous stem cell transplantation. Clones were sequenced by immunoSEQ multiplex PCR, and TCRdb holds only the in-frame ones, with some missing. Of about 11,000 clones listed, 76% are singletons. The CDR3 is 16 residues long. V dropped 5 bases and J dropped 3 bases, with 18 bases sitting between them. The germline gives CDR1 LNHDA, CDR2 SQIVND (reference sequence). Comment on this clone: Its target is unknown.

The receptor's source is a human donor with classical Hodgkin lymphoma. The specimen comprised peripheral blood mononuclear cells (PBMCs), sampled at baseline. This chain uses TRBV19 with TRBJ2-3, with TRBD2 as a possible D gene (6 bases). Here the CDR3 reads CASSEGRGIVTDTQYF. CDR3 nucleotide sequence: TGTGCCAGTAGTGAGGGTCGCGGGATCGTTACAGATACGCAGTATTTT.